Described below is a single TCR beta chain sequence and its context. Its antigen is not known. Germline lookup yields CDR1 SGHTA and CDR2 FQGNSA. V dropped 1 base and J dropped 2 bases, with 5 bases sitting between them. The CDR3 extends over 14 amino acids. TCRdb keeps only in-frame clones here, not all; method: immunoSEQ multiplex PCR. Here the sample spans more than 20,000 clones, more than 60% being singletons. Before the COVID-19 pandemic, during about 2011-2019, CD4+ T cells were taken from unexposed donors. Isolation of CD4+ T cells took place after around 11 days in culture. This sample is part of a study of CD4 T cells in relation to SARS-CoV-2 and coronaviruses.

Material for sequencing was CD4+ T cells from PBMCs, cultured in vitro. The origin of this receptor is a human donor in good health. The chain employs TRBV7-2 and TRBJ2-2; D unclear. Here the CDR3 DNA reads TGTGCCAGCAGCTTAGACAGTAACACCGGGGAGCTGTTTTTT. Protein: CASSLDSNTGELFF. Supplemented by reference TRBV7-2 and TRBJ2-2, the full variable domain reads GAGVSQSPSNKVTEKGKDVELRCDPISGHTALYWYRQSLGQGLEFLIYFQGNSAPDKSGLPSDRFSAERTGGSVSTLTIQRTQQEDSAVYLCASSLDSNTGELFFGEGSRLTVL.